The clone carrying this TCR beta chain has a count of ten or more. Antigen: not known. These data belong to a study of T cells in Graves' hyperthyroidism and ophthalmopathy. Regarding the study as a whole: The model's output predicted ophthalmopathy at a median of 6.5 months prior to onset.

Stable hyperthyroidism: no ophthalmopathy progression over 18 months of follow-up. The hyperthyroidism was newly diagnosed and had lasted under 2 months; the patients were aged 18 to 65. Exclusion of a patient resulted from uncontrolled infection, other autoimmune disease, pregnancy or lactation. J was trimmed by 4 bases and V by 5 bases; bases with no gene match: 8. The CDR3 runs 16 residues. The germline V gene encodes CDR1 SGHTA and CDR2 FQGNSA. There were TCR beta CDR3 regions amplified from RNA transcripts. TCR CDR3 underwent first-round RT-PCR with the HTBI primer set. TCRdb reprocessed the multiplex PCR reads via MiXCR and lists one record per CDR3 protein. The sample lists fewer than 250,000 distinct CDR3 sequences, over 15% seen once, with roughly 50% in the top ten.

Sequenced sample: blood. This TCR was recovered from a man between 50 and 59 years old with Graves' hyperthyroidism. The chain links TRBV7-2 to TRBJ2-3; 11 bases agree with TRBD2. DNA of the CDR3: TGTGCCAGCAGCCCCCCCGTAGCGGGAGGGCCAGATACGCAGTATTTT. Residues: CASSPPVAGGPDTQYF.